The present T cell receptor (beta chain) was sequenced within a study of cytomegalovirus exposure and HLA in healthy donors. Study-wide points: Confirmation was obtained in vitro that a few CMV-associated chains are specific for CMV antigens. A later analysis reportedly identified an Asian-associated ancestry cluster as carrying fewer N-insertions than the roughly 700-donor mean.

As concerns this clone: Its antigen is currently unknown.

Germline V gives CDR1 MGHRA, CDR2 YSYEKL. This CDR3 is built from 16 residues. The V end lost 3 bases, the J end lost 2 bases, and 16 bases lay between the germline ends. Vbeta (60) and Jbeta (13) primers were used in the PCR. Sequencing used immunoSEQ multiplex PCR; TCRdb keeps in-frame clones, though not all of them. The data show about 120,000 clones, roughly 60% seen once. This TCR came from a man aged 40-55 years in good health and CMV-seropositive. The rearrangement joins TRBV4-1 to TRBJ2-5, with a weak D call TRBD2 (6 bases). The material sequenced was PBMCs. This CDR3 is CASSQAASAHQETQYF. CDR3 sequence (DNA): TGCGCCAGCAGCCAGGCGGCTAGCGCTCATCAAGAGACCCAGTACTTC.